These 3 T cell receptor beta chains were sequenced from one sample in a study of T cells in Graves' hyperthyroidism and ophthalmopathy. Amplification targeted TCR beta CDR3 regions from RNA transcripts. During a first-round RT-PCR of the TCR CDR3, the HTBI primer set was used. MiXCR, run by TCRdb on the multiplex PCR reads, gives a single entry per CDR3 protein. The sample lists around 760,000 distinct CDR3 sequences; 30% to 40% were seen once. The specimen was blood. The receptors here all came from a middle-aged woman with Graves' hyperthyroidism.

In this sample, this clonotype turned up once. The genes are TRBV11-2 and TRBJ1-5, with a tentative D call TRBD1 (6 bases). V gave up 5 bases and J gave up 6 bases, with 26 bases separating them. The germline gives CDR1 SGHAT, CDR2 FQNNGV. This CDR3 contains 18 residues. CDR3 nucleotide sequence: TGTGCCAGCAGCCCGACCCCGGGGGGGGGGGAAGGGGGTCAGCCCCAGCATTTT. This encodes CASSPTPGGGEGGQPQHF.

Remarks on this clonotype: One base away lies a much larger clone, so this may be a sequencing read error. The chain couples TRBV2 to TRBJ1-4; TRBD1 matches 10 bases. The CDR3 is 14 residues long. Germline CDR1 and CDR2: SNHLY and FYNNEI. After removal of 5 bases from V and 7 bases from J, the junction contained 4 bases not matched to a gene. CDR3 loop: CASSSGTGAEKLFF. In DNA form, the CDR3 reads TGTGCCAGCAGTTCCGGGACAGGGGCTGAAAAACTGTTTTTT.

This clonotype was observed a few times. The chain employs TRBV11-1 and TRBJ1-6, with a tentative D call TRBD1 (5 bases). This CDR3 region has 16 residues. V was clipped by 5 bases and J by 8 bases, with 19 bases between them. CDR1 is SGHAT and CDR2 is FQDESV in the germline V gene (reference sequence). The CDR3 region has the DNA TGTGCCAGCAGCGAGGGACGGATGATACTTGATTCACCCCTCCACTTT. Amino acid sequence: CASSEGRMILDSPLHF.